Listed below are T cell receptor beta chains from one sample, sequenced in a study of shared clonotypes between healthy human individuals. Only in-frame clones appear in the TCRdb table, and some are missing; sequencing was by immunoSEQ multiplex PCR. Of nearly 750,000 clones listed, over 55% are singletons. Input material: memory CD4+ T cells sorted from blood. These receptors were obtained from a woman aged 30 to 39 in good health. Both conserved end residues are part of each CDR3. The D gene is left open where the match is weak. Only some rows state a clone size, as once, few, many or a class for expanded clones.

CASSEPRGSSYNEQFF | TGTGCCAGCAGTGAACCGCGGGGGAGCTCCTACAATGAGCAGTTCTTC | few | TRBJ2-1 | 16 | TRBD2 | TRBV25-1
CASSPRSGGNTGELFF | TGTGCCAGCTCACCCAGGAGCGGGGGCAACACCGGGGAGCTGTTTTTT | . | TRBJ2-2 | 16 | TRBD2 | TRBV18
CASSPGSGSRYEQYF | TGTGCCAGCTCACCAGGTAGCGGGAGCCGCTACGAGCAGTACTTC | . | TRBJ2-7 | 15 | TRBD2 | TRBV18
CASSVGSAGVAQYF | TGTGCCAGCAGCGTAGGCAGCGCGGGAGTCGCCCAGTATTTT | . | TRBJ2-3 | 14 | TRBD2 | TRBV9
CASSPMDRAQYF | TGTGCCAGCTCACCGATGGATCGGGCCCAGTACTTC | . | TRBJ2-5 | 12 | . | TRBV18
CASSGDSGRYNEQFF | TGTGCCAGCAGCGGGGATAGCGGGCGATACAATGAGCAGTTCTTC | . | TRBJ2-1 | 15 | TRBD2 | TRBV9
CATSFTSGQDEQYF | TGTGCCACCAGCTTTACCAGCGGGCAAGACGAGCAGTACTTC | . | TRBJ2-7 | 14 | . | TRBV15
CASSTGPTGGYTF | TGTGCCAGCAGTACTGGCCCCACCGGGGGCTACACCTTC | . | TRBJ1-2 | 13 | . | TRBV28
CASSPGQGLNQPQHF | TGTGCCAGCAGCCCGGGACAGGGGCTCAATCAGCCCCAGCATTTT | few | TRBJ1-5 | 15 | TRBD1 | TRBV7-9
CASSIEGADIQYF | TGTGCCAGTAGTATCGAGGGGGCGGACATTCAGTACTTC | . | TRBJ2-4 | 13 | TRBD1 | TRBV19
CASSGTQTSYEQYF | TGTGCCAGCAGCGGGACTCAGACCTCCTACGAGCAGTACTTC | many | TRBJ2-7 | 14 | . | TRBV5-6
CAWSVRAVTSTGNTIYF | TGTGCCTGGAGTGTAAGGGCGGTAACCTCTACTGGAAACACCATATATTTT | . | TRBJ1-3 | 17 | . | TRBV30
CASRGLAGVSDTQYF | TGTGCCAGTAGGGGACTAGCGGGCGTGTCAGATACGCAGTATTTT | many | TRBJ2-3 | 15 | TRBD2 | TRBV19
CASSRDGGSYNEQFF | TGTGCCAGCTCAAGGGACGGTGGCTCCTACAATGAGCAGTTCTTC | . | TRBJ2-1 | 15 | . | TRBV18
CASSSDRVANSEAFF | TGTGCCAGCAGCTCCGACAGGGTGGCGAACTCTGAAGCTTTCTTT | . | TRBJ1-1 | 15 | TRBD1 | TRBV11-2
CAISGSVAYNEQFF | TGTGCCATCAGTGGTAGCGTGGCATACAATGAGCAGTTCTTC | few | TRBJ2-1 | 14 | . | TRBV10-3
CASSLGRIGETQYF | TGCGCCAGCAGCTTAGGGAGAATCGGAGAGACCCAGTACTTC | . | TRBJ2-5 | 14 | . | TRBV5-1
CASSPASYNSPLHF | TGTGCCAGCAGCCCGGCCTCTTATAATTCACCCCTCCACTTT | . | TRBJ1-6 | 14 | . | TRBV14
CATSREPNTGELFF | TGTGCCACCAGCAGAGAACCTAACACCGGGGAGCTGTTTTTT | . | TRBJ2-2 | 14 | . | TRBV15
CASSPLPAPSTDTQYF | TGCGCCAGCAGCCCTCTACCGGCCCCAAGCACAGATACGCAGTATTTT | . | TRBJ2-3 | 16 | . | TRBV4-1
CASSFSSTYEQYF | TGTGCCAGCAGCTTTAGCTCAACCTACGAGCAGTACTTC | few | TRBJ2-7 | 13 | . | TRBV7-9
CASSEVPSGGEQYF | TGCGCCAGCAGTGAAGTCCCCTCCGGAGGCGAGCAGTACTTC | many | TRBJ2-7 | 14 | . | TRBV10-2